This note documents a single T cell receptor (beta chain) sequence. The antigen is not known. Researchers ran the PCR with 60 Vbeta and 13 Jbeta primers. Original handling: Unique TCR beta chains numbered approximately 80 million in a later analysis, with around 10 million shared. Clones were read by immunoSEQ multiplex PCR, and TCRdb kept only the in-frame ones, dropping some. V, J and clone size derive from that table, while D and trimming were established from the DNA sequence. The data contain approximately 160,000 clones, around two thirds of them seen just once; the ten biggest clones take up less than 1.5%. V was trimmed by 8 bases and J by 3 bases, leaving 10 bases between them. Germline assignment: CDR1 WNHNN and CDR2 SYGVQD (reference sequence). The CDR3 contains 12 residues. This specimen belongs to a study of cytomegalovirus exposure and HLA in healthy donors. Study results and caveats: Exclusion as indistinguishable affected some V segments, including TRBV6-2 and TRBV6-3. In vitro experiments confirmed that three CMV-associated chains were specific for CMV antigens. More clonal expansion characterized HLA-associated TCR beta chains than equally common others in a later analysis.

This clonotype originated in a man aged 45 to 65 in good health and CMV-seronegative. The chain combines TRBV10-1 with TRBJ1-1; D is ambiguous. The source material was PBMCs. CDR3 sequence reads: CASSTGYTEAFF. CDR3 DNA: TGCGCCAGCTCGACGGGTTACACTGAAGCTTTCTTT.